The next 16 T cell receptor beta chains were all read from a single sample in a study of T cell responses to AZD1222 COVID-19 vaccine. The assay was immunoSEQ multiplex PCR, and TCRdb's table has in-frame clones only and misses some. The sample contains tens of thousands of clones, 65% to 90% of which appear only once. This material consisted of peripheral blood, taken 28 days after the second AZD1222 dose. These receptors all come from an adult who received the AZD1222 COVID-19 vaccine.

The chain joins TRBV11-3 to TRBJ2-2; 9 nucleotides match TRBD2. The CDR3 extends over 14 amino acids. The germline V gene encodes CDR1 SGHNT and CDR2 YENEEA. V lost 8 bases and J lost 6; bases outside the gene matches: 7. This chain's CDR3 is CASSGTSSAGELFF. The CDR3 DNA reads TGTGCCAGCTCGGGGACTAGCTCCGCCGGGGAGCTGTTTTTT.

The chain employs TRBV5-1 and TRBJ1-1, with a weak D call TRBD1 (5 bases). V lost 3 bases, J lost 6 bases, and 15 bases lay in between. This CDR3 has 14 amino acids. Germline CDR1 is SGHRS and CDR2 is YFSETQ. CDR3 loop: CASSWGTGSAEAFF. DNA of the CDR3: TGCGCCAGCAGCTGGGGGACGGGTAGCGCTGAAGCTTTCTTT. Filled out from reference TRBV5-1 and TRBJ1-1, the complete variable domain reads KAGVTQTPRYLIKTRGQQVTLSCSPISGHRSVSWYQQTPGQGLQFLFEYFSETQRNKGNFPGRFSGRQFSNSRSEMNVSTLELGDSALYLCASSWGTGSAEAFFGQGTRLTVV.

The gene calls are TRBV27 and TRBJ1-4, with 10 bases that match TRBD1. The V gene's germline CDR1 is MNHEY and CDR2 SMNVEV (reference sequence). This CDR3 has 15 amino acids. The J segment lost 7 bases and the V segment lost 5 bases, leaving 7 bases of the junction unmatched. The chain's CDR3 is CASSDRGRIREKLFF. The CDR3 DNA follows: TGTGCCAGCAGTGACAGGGGGCGCATACGTGAAAAACTGTTTTTT.

The rearrangement links TRBV7-2 to TRBJ2-7, with D perhaps matching TRBD2 (6 bases). The V end lost 5 bases, the J end lost 0 bases, and 17 bases lay between the germline ends. The CDR3 runs 16 residues. Germline V CDR1 and CDR2: SGHTA, FQGNSA. The CDR3 is CASSITGLASSYEQYF. The CDR3 coding sequence is TGTGCCAGCAGCATAACGGGACTCGCGAGCTCCTACGAGCAGTACTTC. The variable domain in full, completed from reference TRBV7-2 and TRBJ2-7, reads GAGVSQSPSNKVTEKGKDVELRCDPISGHTALYWYRQSLGQGLEFLIYFQGNSAPDKSGLPSDRFSAERTGGSVSTLTIQRTQQEDSAVYLCASSITGLASSYEQYFGPGTRLTVT.

The chain has TRBV24-1 and TRBJ2-1, with D possibly being TRBD1 or TRBD2 (5 bases each). The germline V and J ends were trimmed by 4 bases and 2 bases, with 14 bases remaining between them. The germline CDR1 and CDR2 sequences are KGHDR and SFDVKD. The CDR3 spans 16 residues. The CDR3 spells CATSDPPRGPYNEQFF. CDR3 DNA sequence: TGTGCCACCAGTGACCCGCCCCGGGGACCCTACAATGAGCAGTTCTTC.

The chain combines TRBV4-2 with TRBJ2-7; the match to TRBD1 covers 8 bases. The CDR3 sequence is 15 residues long. Trimming removed 0 bases from V and 3 bases from J; junction bases left unmatched: 4. Per germline, CDR1 LGHNA and CDR2 YNFKEQ. This chain's CDR3 is CASSQERQGYYEQYF. The CDR3 coding sequence is TGTGCCAGCAGCCAAGAAAGACAGGGGTACTACGAGCAGTACTTC.

The chain joins TRBV7-2 to TRBJ2-4; 7 bases are shared with TRBD1. Germline CDR1 and CDR2: SGHTA and FQGNSA. The CDR3 runs to 13 residues. V lost 6 bases, J lost 5 bases, and 4 bases stayed unmatched. The CDR3 bases are TGTGCCAGCAGGCGACAGGGTCAAAACATTCAGTACTTC. Its translation: CASRRQGQNIQYF.

The rearrangement links TRBV28 to TRBJ2-7; D is uncertain. The CDR3 has 11 residues. CDR1 MDHEN and CDR2 SYDVKM come from the germline V gene. V lost 5 bases to trimming and J lost 5 bases, with 7 bases between them. CDR3 coding DNA: TGTGCCAGCAGTCAAAAGGACGAGCAGTACTTC. Translating gives CASSQKDEQYF.

The gene calls are TRBV2 and TRBJ1-5; TRBD1 aligns across 10 bases. From germline, CDR1 is SNHLY and CDR2 FYNNEI. V lost 9 bases and J lost 6; bases outside the gene matches: 8. This CDR3 has 14 residues. The CDR3: CASSGTGEIQPQHF. The CDR3 nucleotides are TGTGCCAGTTCCGGGACAGGGGAGATTCAGCCCCAGCATTTT.

The V gene is TRBV6-5, the J gene TRBJ1-4; D is undetermined. The CDR3 is 14 residues long. Trimming removed 6 bases at V and 4 bases at J, with 12 bases between. Germline V lookup: CDR1 MNHEY, CDR2 SVGAGI. The CDR3 nucleotides are TGTGCCAGCAGAGATGGCAGCAATAATGAAAAACTGTTTTTT. It yields the protein CASRDGSNNEKLFF.

The V call is TRBV19, the J call TRBJ2-1; 7 bases agree with TRBD2. The CDR3 length is 13 residues. Germline CDR1 and CDR2: LNHDA and SQIVND (reference sequence). After removal of 7 bases from V and 8 bases from J, the junction contained 8 bases not matched to a gene. CDR3 region: CASKGRGGDEQFF. CDR3 nucleotides: TGTGCCAGTAAAGGGAGGGGAGGAGATGAGCAGTTCTTC.

The gene calls are TRBV7-2 and TRBJ1-2; no clear D. CDR3 size: 15 residues. The V gene lost 1 base and the J gene lost 0 bases, with 9 bases spanning the gap. From germline, CDR1 is SGHTA and CDR2 FQGNSA. The chain's CDR3 is CASSLDSSPNYGYTF. The CDR3 DNA follows: TGTGCCAGCAGCTTAGATAGTTCACCTAACTATGGCTACACCTTC.

The chain employs TRBV12-3 or TRBV12-4 and TRBJ1-5; D not certain. Trimming took off 5 bases at V and 1 base at J, with 3 bases between the two ends. The CDR3 totals 12 residues. The CDR3 is CASSDSNQPQHF. CDR3 coding DNA: TGTGCCAGCAGTGACAGCAATCAGCCCCAGCATTTT.

V usage is TRBV6-5 and J usage is TRBJ2-1; 7 nucleotides align to TRBD2. J was trimmed by 4 bases and V by 5 bases; bases with no gene match: 5. Germline lookup yields CDR1 MNHEY and CDR2 SVGAGI. The length of the CDR3 is 14 residues. CDR3 coding DNA: TGTGCCAGCAGTCCCCGGGACTATTACAATGAGCAGTTCTTC. Amino acids: CASSPRDYYNEQFF.

The chain has TRBV5-5 and TRBJ2-5; D remains unclear. In germline, CDR1 is SGHKS, CDR2 YYEKEE (reference sequence). This CDR3 region has 12 residues. Trimming removed 0 bases from V and 5 bases from J, with 5 bases in between. The CDR3 here is CASSLEAETQYF. The CDR3, as DNA: TGTGCCAGCAGCTTGGAGGCGGAGACCCAGTACTTC.

V usage is TRBV7-9 and J usage is TRBJ1-2; TRBD1 agrees at 7 bases. With V trimmed by 5 bases and J by 6 bases, 6 bases remained unmatched. The CDR3 length is 13 residues. CDR1 and CDR2 from the germline V gene are SEHNR and FQNEAQ (reference sequence). The CDR3 DNA reads as TGTGCCAGCAGCCTCGACAGGGAGAATGGCTACACCTTC. It translates to CASSLDRENGYTF.